The 9 T cell receptor beta chains reported below all come from one sample, sequenced in a study of Graves' ophthalmopathy and Graves' hyperthyroidism. The TCR beta CDR3 regions underwent amplification from RNA transcripts. The library came from an HTBI-primed first-round RT-PCR and a second-round multiplex PCR. TCRdb used MiXCR to reprocess the multiplex PCR reads, holding one entry per CDR3 protein. The table includes over a million distinct CDR3 sequences, about two fifths detected once. Sequences were obtained from peripheral blood or thyroid tissue (not recorded which). The source is an adult man with Graves' hyperthyroidism.

This clonotype was counted many times. The chain carries TRBV29-1 and TRBJ2-7; D perhaps matches TRBD1 (6 bases). The CDR3 loop spans 14 amino acids. The V gene's germline CDR1 is SQVTM and CDR2 ANQGSEA. V gave up 4 bases and J gave up 0 bases, with 13 bases separating them. In DNA form, the CDR3 reads TGCAGCGTTGTCCGGGACACCAACTCCTACGAGCAGTACTTC. Its translation: CSVVRDTNSYEQYF.

This clonotype was counted at least ten times. The chain uses TRBV7-9 and TRBJ2-6; 10 nucleotides align to TRBD2. CDR3 length: 18 residues. Germline CDR1 reads SEHNR; CDR2 reads FQNEAQ (reference sequence). The V gene end was trimmed by 2 bases and the J gene end by 2 bases; junction bases not matched to a gene: 6. CDR3 sequence reads: CASSLTSGRGTGANVLTF. CDR3 nucleotide sequence: TGTGCCAGCAGCTTAACGAGCGGGAGGGGCACTGGGGCCAACGTCCTGACTTTC.

The rearrangement links TRBV11-2 to TRBJ2-7; D tentatively reads TRBD1 or TRBD2 (5 bases each). Germline lookup yields CDR1 SGHAT and CDR2 FQNNGV. Trimming cost V 1 base and J 3 bases, with 10 bases left between them. This CDR3 is 14 amino acids long. CDR3 DNA: TGTGCCAGCAGCTTAGGGGACGGCTACTACGAGCAGTACTTC. Amino acids: CASSLGDGYYEQYF.

This clonotype has a count of ten or more. V usage is TRBV15 and J usage is TRBJ2-7; perhaps TRBD1 as D (8 bases). Trimming cost V 5 bases and J 3 bases, with 17 bases left between them. Germline V gives CDR1 LNHNV, CDR2 YYDKDF (reference sequence). CDR3 size: 15 residues. The CDR3 loop is CATSLYRGGYYEQYF. The CDR3, as DNA: TGTGCCACCAGCCTATACAGGGGGGGATACTACGAGCAGTACTTC.

This clonotype occurred many times. The chain employs TRBV5-5 and TRBJ2-2, with D possibly TRBD1 on 6 matching bases. V lost 1 base, J lost 4 bases, and 17 bases lay in between. The CDR3 runs 17 residues. Germline V gene data show CDR1 as SGHKS and CDR2 as YYEKEE (reference sequence). As DNA, the CDR3 is TGTGCCAGCAGCTTGTCGCAGGGGCAGGGCAGCACCGGGGAGCTGTTTTTT. Translated: CASSLSQGQGSTGELFF.

This clonotype was seen at least ten times. V usage is TRBV28 and J usage is TRBJ2-5; maybe TRBD1 (6 bases). Trimming took off 10 bases at V and 4 bases at J, with 13 bases between the two ends. Looked up from germline, CDR1 is MDHEN and CDR2 is SYDVKM. The CDR3 totals 12 residues. The CDR3 sequence is CATTTGTETQYF. The CDR3 DNA reads TGTGCCACCACAACAGGGACAGAGACCCAGTACTTC.

This clonotype was counted only a few times. J is TRBJ1-2 and V is TRBV2; 7 positions agree with TRBD1. The germline V gene has CDR1 SNHLY and CDR2 FYNNEI. With 5 bases clipped from V and 2 bases from J, the junction kept 5 bases outside the gene matches. The CDR3 consists of 14 residues. The CDR3 DNA reads TGTGCCAGCAGTACCGGGACAGCGAACTATGGCTACACCTTC. Translating it yields CASSTGTANYGYTF.

Worth noting for this clonotype: A much larger clone differs from this one at a single base, so this may be a read error. J is TRBJ1-5 and V is TRBV7-6, with 8 bases that match TRBD1. After removal of 6 bases from V and 5 bases from J, the junction contained 6 bases not matched to a gene. Germline V CDR1 and CDR2: SGHVS, FNYEAQ. CDR3 length: 14 residues. This CDR3 reads CASRGQEKDQPQHF. CDR3 nucleotides: TGTGCCAGCAGGGGACAGGAGAAAGATCAGCCCCAGCATTTT.

In its sample, this clonotype was seen many times. V usage is TRBV4-3 and J usage is TRBJ1-5, with D possibly being TRBD1 (5 bases). V was cut by 0 bases and J by 6 bases, with 9 bases left in between. The CDR3 extends over 14 amino acids. Per germline, CDR1 LGHNA and CDR2 YSLEER. CDR3 nucleotide sequence: TGCGCCAGCAGCCAAGATTCAAGGGGTCAGCCCCAGCATTTT. Translation gives CASSQDSRGQPQHF.